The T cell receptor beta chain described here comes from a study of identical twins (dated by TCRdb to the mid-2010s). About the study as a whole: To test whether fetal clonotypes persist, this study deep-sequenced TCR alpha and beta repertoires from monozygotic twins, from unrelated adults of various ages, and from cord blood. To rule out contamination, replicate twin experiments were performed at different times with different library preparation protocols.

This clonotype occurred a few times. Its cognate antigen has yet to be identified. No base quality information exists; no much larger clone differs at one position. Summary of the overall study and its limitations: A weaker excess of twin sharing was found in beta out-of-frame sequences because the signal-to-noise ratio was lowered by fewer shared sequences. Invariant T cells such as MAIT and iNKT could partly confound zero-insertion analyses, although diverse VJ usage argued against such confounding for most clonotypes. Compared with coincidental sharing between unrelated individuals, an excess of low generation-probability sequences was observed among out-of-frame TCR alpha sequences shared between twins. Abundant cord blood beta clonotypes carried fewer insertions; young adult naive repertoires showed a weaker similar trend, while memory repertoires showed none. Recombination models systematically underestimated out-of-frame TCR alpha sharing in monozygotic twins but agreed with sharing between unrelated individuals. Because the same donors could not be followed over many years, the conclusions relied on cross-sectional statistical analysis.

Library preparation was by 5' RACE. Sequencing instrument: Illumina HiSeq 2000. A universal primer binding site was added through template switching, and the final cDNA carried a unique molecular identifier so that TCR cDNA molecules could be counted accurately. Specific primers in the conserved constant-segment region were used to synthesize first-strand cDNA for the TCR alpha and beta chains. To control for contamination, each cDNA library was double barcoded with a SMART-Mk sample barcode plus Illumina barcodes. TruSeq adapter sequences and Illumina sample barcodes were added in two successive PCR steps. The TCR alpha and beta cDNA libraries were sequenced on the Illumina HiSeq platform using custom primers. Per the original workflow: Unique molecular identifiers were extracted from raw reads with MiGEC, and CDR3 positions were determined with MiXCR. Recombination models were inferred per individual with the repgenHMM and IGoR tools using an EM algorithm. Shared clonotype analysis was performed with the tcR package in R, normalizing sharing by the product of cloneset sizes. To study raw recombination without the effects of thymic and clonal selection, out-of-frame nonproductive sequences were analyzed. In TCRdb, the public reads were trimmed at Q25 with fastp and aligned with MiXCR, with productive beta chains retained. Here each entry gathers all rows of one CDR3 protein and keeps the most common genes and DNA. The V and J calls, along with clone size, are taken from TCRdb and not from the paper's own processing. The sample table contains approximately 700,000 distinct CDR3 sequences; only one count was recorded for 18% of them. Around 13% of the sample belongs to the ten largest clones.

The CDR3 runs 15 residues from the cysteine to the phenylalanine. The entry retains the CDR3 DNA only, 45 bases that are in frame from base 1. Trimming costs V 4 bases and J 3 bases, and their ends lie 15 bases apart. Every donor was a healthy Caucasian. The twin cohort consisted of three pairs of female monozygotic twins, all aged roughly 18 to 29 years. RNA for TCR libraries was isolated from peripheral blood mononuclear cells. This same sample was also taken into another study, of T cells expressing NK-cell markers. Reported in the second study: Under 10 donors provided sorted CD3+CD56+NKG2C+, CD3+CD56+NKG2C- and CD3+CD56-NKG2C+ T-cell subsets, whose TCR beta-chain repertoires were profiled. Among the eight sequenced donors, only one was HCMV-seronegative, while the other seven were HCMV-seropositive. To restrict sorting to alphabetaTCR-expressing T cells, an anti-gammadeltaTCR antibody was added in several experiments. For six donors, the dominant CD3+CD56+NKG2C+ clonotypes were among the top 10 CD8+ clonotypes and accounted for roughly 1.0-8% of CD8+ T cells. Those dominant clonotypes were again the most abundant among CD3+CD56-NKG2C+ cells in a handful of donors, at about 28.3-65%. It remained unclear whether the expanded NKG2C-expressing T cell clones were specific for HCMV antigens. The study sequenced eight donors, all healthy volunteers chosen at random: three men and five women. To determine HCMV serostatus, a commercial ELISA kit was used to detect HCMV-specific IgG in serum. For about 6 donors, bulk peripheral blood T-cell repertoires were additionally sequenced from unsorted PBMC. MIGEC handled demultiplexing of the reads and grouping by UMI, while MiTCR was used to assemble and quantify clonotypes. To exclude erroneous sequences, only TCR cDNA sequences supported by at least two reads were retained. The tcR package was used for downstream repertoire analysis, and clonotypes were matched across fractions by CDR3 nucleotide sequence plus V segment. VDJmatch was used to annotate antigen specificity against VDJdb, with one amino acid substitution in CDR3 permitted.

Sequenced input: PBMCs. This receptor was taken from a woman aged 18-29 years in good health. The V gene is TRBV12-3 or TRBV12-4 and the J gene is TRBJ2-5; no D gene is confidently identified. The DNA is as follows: TGTGCCAGCAGTTCGTCTCCACCTCCCAAAGAGACCCAGTACTTC. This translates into CASSSSPPPKETQYF.